One sample yielded the 26 T cell receptor beta chains listed below, sequenced in a study of blood T cell repertoires in COVID-19. The repertoire was sequenced with immunoSEQ multiplex PCR; TCRdb's copy has only in-frame clones and lacks some. The sample consists of about 36,000 clones, 90% of them appearing once. Specimen: peripheral blood. The source of these receptors is a human donor in a cohort sampled during active COVID-19.

CDR3 DNA: TGTGCCAGCAGCTCTGTGGGCGGGAGGGCAAATGAGCAGTTCTTC. Translated: CASSSVGGRANEQFF. The chain carries TRBV7-7 and TRBJ2-1; 9 bases are shared with TRBD2. Per the germline V gene, CDR1 is SSHAT and CDR2 is FNYEAQ (reference sequence). The J segment lost 7 bases and the V segment lost 4 bases, leaving 8 bases of the junction unmatched. CDR3 length: 15 amino acids.

This sequence joins TRBV5-1 and TRBJ1-3; D remains ambiguous. Trimming removed 0 bases from V and 8 bases from J, with 12 bases in between. This CDR3 is 14 amino acids long. Germline assignment: CDR1 SGHRS and CDR2 YFSETQ. For the CDR3, the DNA is TGCGCCAGCAGCTTGGCTCAAGTGGGCGACACCATATATTTT. Its protein product is CASSLAQVGDTIYF. Complete variable domain (other parts from reference TRBV5-1 and TRBJ1-3): KAGVTQTPRYLIKTRGQQVTLSCSPISGHRSVSWYQQTPGQGLQFLFEYFSETQRNKGNFPGRFSGRQFSNSRSEMNVSTLELGDSALYLCASSLAQVGDTIYFGEGSWLTVV.

The chain has TRBV24-1 and TRBJ1-5; 11 nucleotides align to TRBD1. The CDR3 covers 15 residues. Germline values: CDR1 KGHDR, CDR2 SFDVKD. The ends lost 3 bases at V and 6 bases at J; junction bases unmatched: 3. The CDR3 DNA is TGTGCCACCAGTGATGGACAGGGGGCGAGTCAGCCCCAGCATTTT. It encodes CATSDGQGASQPQHF.

The chain uses TRBV29-1 and TRBJ2-5; 7 bases align to TRBD2. CDR1 and CDR2 from the germline V gene are SQVTM and ANQGSEA. V dropped 5 bases and J dropped 2; count of bases not matched to a gene: 2. The CDR3 covers 12 residues. CDR3 in DNA: TGCAGCGTTTCTAGCGGTCAAGAGACCCAGTACTTC. It encodes CSVSSGQETQYF.

The chain recombines TRBV2 with TRBJ1-5, with 7 bases aligning to TRBD1. The V gene end was trimmed by 4 bases and the J gene end by 4 bases; junction bases not matched to a gene: 7. Per the germline V gene, CDR1 is SNHLY and CDR2 is FYNNEI. CDR3 length equals 15 residues. The CDR3 reads CASSADRAGNQPQHF. In DNA form, the CDR3 reads TGTGCCAGCAGTGCAGACAGGGCGGGTAATCAGCCCCAGCATTTT.

This sequence joins TRBV19 and TRBJ2-3; 8 bases are shared with TRBD1. The CDR3 is 16 residues long. V was clipped by 4 bases and J by 4 bases; unmatched bases: 10. Germline loops: CDR1 LNHDA, CDR2 SQIVND (reference sequence). For the CDR3, the DNA is TGTGCCAGTAGTACGCTGGACAGGGTGGGGTCAGATACGCAGTATTTT. Its translation: CASSTLDRVGSDTQYF.

V usage is TRBV19 and J usage is TRBJ1-5; no definite D call. V gave up 5 bases and J gave up 0 bases, with 11 bases separating them. The CDR3 is 15 residues long. In germline, CDR1 is LNHDA, CDR2 SQIVND (reference sequence). The CDR3 region is CASSWREGSNQPQHF. In nucleotides, the CDR3 is TGTGCCAGTAGTTGGAGGGAAGGTAGCAATCAGCCCCAGCATTTT.

V gene TRBV27 combines with J gene TRBJ2-1; 8 nucleotides align to TRBD2. Germline V gives CDR1 MNHEY, CDR2 SMNVEV (reference sequence). The V gene end was trimmed by 5 bases and the J gene end by 5 bases; junction bases not matched to a gene: 14. This CDR3 has 17 residues. The CDR3: CASSTPGSRGRNNEQFF. The CDR3, as DNA: TGTGCCAGCAGTACTCCTGGGTCTCGCGGGAGGAACAATGAGCAGTTCTTC.

A single count supports this clone. This rearrangement joins TRBV10-3 to TRBJ1-5; D perhaps matches TRBD1 (5 bases). V was trimmed by 0 bases and J by 5 bases, leaving 11 bases between them. The V gene's germline CDR1 is ENHRY and CDR2 SYGVKD. The CDR3 is made up of 15 amino acids. The chain's CDR3 is CAISESKGEDQPQHF. The DNA for the CDR3 is TGTGCCATCAGTGAGTCGAAAGGGGAGGATCAGCCCCAGCATTTT.

The J gene is TRBJ2-7, the V gene TRBV5-4; TRBD1 agrees at 12 bases. The germline gives CDR1 SGHNT, CDR2 YYREEE (reference sequence). The CDR3 totals 16 residues. Germline trimming cut 3 bases from V and 5 bases from J; bases unmatched to any gene: 9. CDR3 coding DNA: TGTGCCAGCAGCTATACGTGGGGACAGGGGGCCGACGAGCAGTACTTC. This sequence encodes CASSYTWGQGADEQYF. The whole variable domain, filled in from reference TRBV5-4 and TRBJ2-7, reads ETGVTQSPTHLIKTRGQQVTLRCSSQSGHNTVSWYQQALGQGPQFIFQYYREEENGRGNFPPRFSGLQFPNYSSELNVNALELDDSALYLCASSYTWGQGADEQYFGPGTRLTVT.

The rearrangement links TRBV19 to TRBJ2-1; 11 bases line up with TRBD2. Germline V CDR1 and CDR2: LNHDA, SQIVND (reference sequence). The ends lost 8 bases at V and 15 bases at J; junction bases unmatched: 15. The CDR3 covers 14 residues. CDR3: CASRSAGSGRALFF. CDR3 sequence (DNA): TGTGCCAGTCGCTCCGCGGGTAGCGGGAGGGCCCTGTTCTTC.

This clone was seen only once. This chain connects TRBV5-5 to TRBJ2-3, with TRBD2 matching 11 bases. The CDR3 runs to 16 residues. V lost 0 bases, J lost 3 bases, and 3 bases stayed unmatched. Germline CDR1 reads SGHKS; CDR2 reads YYEKEE (reference sequence). For the CDR3, the DNA is TGTGCCAGCAGCTTGGTACTAGCGGGAGAGACAGATACGCAGTATTTT. Translating gives CASSLVLAGETDTQYF.

V and J are TRBV6-1 and TRBJ1-5; D call uncertain. Germline CDR1 MNHNS, CDR2 SASEGT. V was shortened by 3 bases and J by 9 bases, with 6 bases between the two germline ends. CDR3 size: 11 residues. The CDR3 loop is CASSEARPQHF. The CDR3 DNA is TGTGCCAGCAGTGAGGCTCGGCCCCAGCATTTT.

The rearrangement links TRBV9 to TRBJ2-1, with 12 nucleotides matching TRBD2. Trimming removed 0 bases from V and 4 bases from J; junction bases left unmatched: 8. Germline CDR1 SGDLS, CDR2 YYNGEE. The CDR3 contains 18 residues. The CDR3 spells CASSVGPLAGGPYNEQFF. The CDR3 DNA is TGTGCCAGCAGCGTAGGACCTCTAGCGGGAGGGCCTTACAATGAGCAGTTCTTC.

The gene calls are TRBV29-1 and TRBJ1-1; D is uncertain. Looked up from germline, CDR1 is SQVTM and CDR2 is ANQGSEA. V lost 4 bases and J 1 base, leaving 7 bases between the germline ends. This CDR3 is built from 12 residues. This chain's CDR3 is CSVVSSNTEAFF. CDR3 coding DNA: TGCAGCGTTGTGTCATCGAACACTGAAGCTTTCTTT.

The chain couples TRBV6-1 to TRBJ2-7, with D possibly TRBD1 on 5 matching bases. The CDR3 totals 15 residues. From germline, CDR1 is MNHNS and CDR2 SASEGT. V was pared by 0 bases and J by 3 bases, with 12 bases between. The CDR3 coding sequence is TGTGCCAGCAGTGAAGCGCACGCAGGGATCTACGAGCAGTACTTC. It translates to CASSEAHAGIYEQYF.

The rearrangement uses TRBV18 and TRBJ1-4; TRBD1 matches 10 bases. CDR1 and CDR2 from the germline V gene are KGHSH and LQKENI. The V segment lost 6 bases and the J segment 5 bases; nucleotides outside the gene matches: 3. The CDR3 extends over 14 amino acids. The CDR3 DNA reads TGTGCCAGCTCTCGACAGGGGGCCAATGAAAAACTGTTTTTT. Encoded protein: CASSRQGANEKLFF.

This clone was counted a few times. CDR3 protein: CASRNQGDVNTEAFF. DNA of the CDR3: TGTGCCAGCAGAAACCAGGGGGACGTGAACACTGAAGCTTTCTTT. The chain links TRBV2 to TRBJ1-1; TRBD1 matches at 7 bases. The germline CDR1 and CDR2 sequences are SNHLY and FYNNEI. Trimming removed 6 bases from V and 0 bases from J; junction bases left unmatched: 7. CDR3 length: 15 amino acids.

This rearrangement joins TRBV3-1 (or the pseudogene TRBV3-2) to TRBJ2-1, with TRBD2 matching over 8 bases. The CDR3 contains 14 residues. The germline CDR1 and CDR2 sequences are LGHDT and YNNKEL (reference sequence). After removal of 7 bases from V and 0 bases from J, the junction contained 2 bases not matched to a gene. The CDR3 is CASIGTSSYNEQFF. The CDR3 DNA follows: TGTGCCAGCATCGGGACTAGCTCCTACAATGAGCAGTTCTTC.

Only one count was recorded for this clone. CDR3: CASTPTGSKTQYF. The CDR3 nucleotides are TGTGCCAGCACCCCGACAGGATCCAAGACCCAGTACTTC. V usage is TRBV27 and J usage is TRBJ2-5; D may be TRBD1 (6 bases). V was shortened by 7 bases and J by 6 bases, with 15 bases between the two germline ends. The CDR3 sequence is 13 residues long. The germline gives CDR1 MNHEY, CDR2 SMNVEV (reference sequence).

The V and J genes are TRBV5-8 and TRBJ2-1, with D unresolved. The CDR3 sequence is 12 residues long. CDR1 is SGHTS and CDR2 is YDEGEE in the germline V gene. V was pared by 4 bases and J by 6 bases, with 8 bases between. The CDR3 bases are TGTGCCAGCAGCCGCCAGGCCAATGAGCAGTTCTTC. Its protein product is CASSRQANEQFF.

This chain joins TRBV7-3 and TRBJ2-1, with 8 nucleotides matching TRBD1. The CDR3 covers 15 residues. Germline trimming cut 6 bases from V and 3 bases from J; bases unmatched to any gene: 7. The germline V gene has CDR1 SGHTA and CDR2 FQGTGA. Written as DNA, the CDR3 is TGTGCCAGCAGGGAGACAGGGGTTAGCTACAATGAGCAGTTCTTC. Amino acids: CASRETGVSYNEQFF.

The chain combines TRBV4-1 with TRBJ2-1; 9 bases match TRBD2. The CDR3 runs 15 residues. Germline V lookup: CDR1 MGHRA, CDR2 YSYEKL. The trim removed 5 bases at V and 7 bases at J, leaving 9 bases unmatched. This CDR3 reads CASSYSGSLSNEQFF. The DNA for the CDR3 is TGCGCCAGCAGCTATAGCGGGAGTCTTAGTAATGAGCAGTTCTTC.

This chain joins TRBV2 and TRBJ1-5; D is possibly TRBD1 (6 bases). Germline V gene sequence: CDR1 SNHLY, CDR2 FYNNEI. This CDR3 has 15 amino acids. Trimming shortened V by 0 bases and J by 4 bases, and 10 bases separated the two germline ends. CDR3 sequence: CASSEARTVNQPQHF. CDR3 bases: TGTGCCAGCAGTGAAGCCAGGACAGTTAATCAGCCCCAGCATTTT.

The chain recombines TRBV6-5 with TRBJ2-7; TRBD1 matches at 8 bases. The CDR3 covers 15 residues. Germline CDR1 and CDR2: MNHEY and SVGAGI. The ends lost 7 bases at V and 0 bases at J; junction bases unmatched: 8. The CDR3 is CASIQGALGSYEQYF. The CDR3, as DNA: TGTGCCAGCATCCAGGGGGCCTTAGGCTCCTACGAGCAGTACTTC.

V and J are TRBV5-4 and TRBJ2-2, with 9 bases lining up with TRBD1. The CDR3 is 16 residues long. Germline V gene data show CDR1 as SGHNT and CDR2 as YYREEE (reference sequence). The V segment lost 4 bases and the J segment 5 bases; nucleotides outside the gene matches: 9. The CDR3 is CASSAQGASVTGELFF. For the CDR3, the DNA is TGTGCCAGCAGCGCACAGGGGGCGAGTGTGACCGGGGAGCTGTTTTTT.